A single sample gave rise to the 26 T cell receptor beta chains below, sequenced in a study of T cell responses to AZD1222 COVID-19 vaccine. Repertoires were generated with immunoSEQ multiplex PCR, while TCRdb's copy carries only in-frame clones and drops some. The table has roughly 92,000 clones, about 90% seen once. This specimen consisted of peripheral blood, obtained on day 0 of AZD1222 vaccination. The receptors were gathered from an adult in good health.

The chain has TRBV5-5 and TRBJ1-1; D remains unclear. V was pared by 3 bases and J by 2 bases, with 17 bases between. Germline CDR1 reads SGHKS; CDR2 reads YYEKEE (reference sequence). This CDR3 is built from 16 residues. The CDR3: CASSSGPVAPNTEAFF. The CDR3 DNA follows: TGTGCCAGCAGCTCTGGGCCTGTGGCTCCAAACACTGAAGCTTTCTTT.

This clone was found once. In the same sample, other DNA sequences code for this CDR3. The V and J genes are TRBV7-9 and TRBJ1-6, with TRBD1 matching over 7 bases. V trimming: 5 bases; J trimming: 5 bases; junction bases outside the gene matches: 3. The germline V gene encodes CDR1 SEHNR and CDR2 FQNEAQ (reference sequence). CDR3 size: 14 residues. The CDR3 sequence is CASSPGTDNSPLHF. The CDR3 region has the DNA TGTGCCAGCAGCCCCGGGACAGATAATTCACCCCTCCACTTT.

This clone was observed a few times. The CDR3 DNA is TGTGCCAGCCGGACTTTGGAGACCCAGTACTTC. This encodes CASRTLETQYF. This chain uses TRBV28 with TRBJ2-5; maybe TRBD2 (5 bases). The CDR3 runs to 11 residues. Trimming removed 8 bases from V and 5 bases from J, with 9 bases in between. Germline values: CDR1 MDHEN, CDR2 SYDVKM.

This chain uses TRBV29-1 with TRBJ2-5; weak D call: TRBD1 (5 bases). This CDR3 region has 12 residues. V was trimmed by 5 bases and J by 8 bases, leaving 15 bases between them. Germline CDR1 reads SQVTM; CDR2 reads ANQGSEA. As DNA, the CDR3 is TGCAGCGTTAAAGCAGGGCCCCTCACCCAGTACTTC. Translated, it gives CSVKAGPLTQYF.

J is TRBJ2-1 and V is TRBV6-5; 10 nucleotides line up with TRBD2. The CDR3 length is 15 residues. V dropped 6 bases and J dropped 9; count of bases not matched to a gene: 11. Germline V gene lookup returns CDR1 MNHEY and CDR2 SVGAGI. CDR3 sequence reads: CASRVSGGKRGEQFF. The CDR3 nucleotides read TGTGCCAGCAGAGTTAGCGGGGGGAAGCGTGGTGAGCAGTTCTTC.

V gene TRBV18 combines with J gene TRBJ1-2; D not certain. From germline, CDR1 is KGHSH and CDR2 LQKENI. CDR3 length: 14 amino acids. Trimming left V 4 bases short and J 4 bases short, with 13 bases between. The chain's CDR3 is CASSRVTDPYGYTF. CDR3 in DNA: TGTGCCAGCTCACGGGTTACAGATCCCTATGGCTACACCTTC.

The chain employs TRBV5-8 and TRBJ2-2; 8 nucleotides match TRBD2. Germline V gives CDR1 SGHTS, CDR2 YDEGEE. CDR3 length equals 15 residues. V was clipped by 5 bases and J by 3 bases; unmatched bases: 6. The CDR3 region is CASRLPGGHTGELFF. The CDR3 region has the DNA TGTGCCAGCAGGCTCCCGGGGGGGCACACCGGGGAGCTGTTTTTT.

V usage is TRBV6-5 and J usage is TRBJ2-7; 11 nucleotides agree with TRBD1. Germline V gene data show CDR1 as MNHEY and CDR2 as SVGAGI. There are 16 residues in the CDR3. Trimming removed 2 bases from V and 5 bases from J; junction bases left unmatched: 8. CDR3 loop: CASSYVGTGGRNEQYF. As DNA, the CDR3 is TGTGCCAGCAGTTACGTCGGGACAGGGGGTAGGAACGAGCAGTACTTC.

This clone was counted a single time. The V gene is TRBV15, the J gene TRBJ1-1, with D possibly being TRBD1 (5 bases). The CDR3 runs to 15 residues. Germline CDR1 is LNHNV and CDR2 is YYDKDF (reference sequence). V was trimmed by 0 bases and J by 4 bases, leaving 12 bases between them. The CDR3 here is CATSRDWDGATEAFF. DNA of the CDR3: TGTGCCACCAGCAGAGATTGGGACGGTGCCACTGAAGCTTTCTTT.

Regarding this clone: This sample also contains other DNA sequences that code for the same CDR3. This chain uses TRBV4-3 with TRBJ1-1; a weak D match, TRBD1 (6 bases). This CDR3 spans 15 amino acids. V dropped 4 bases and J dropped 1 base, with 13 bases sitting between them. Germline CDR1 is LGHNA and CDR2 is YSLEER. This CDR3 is CASSREQGRNTEAFF. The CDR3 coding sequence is TGCGCCAGCAGCCGCGAACAGGGCCGGAACACTGAAGCTTTCTTT.

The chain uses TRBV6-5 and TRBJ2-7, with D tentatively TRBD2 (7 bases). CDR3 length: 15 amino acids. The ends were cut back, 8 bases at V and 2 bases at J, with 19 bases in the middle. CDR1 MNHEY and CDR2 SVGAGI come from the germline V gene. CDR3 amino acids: CASLPAGGLPYEQYF. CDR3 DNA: TGTGCCAGCCTACCGGCCGGGGGGCTTCCCTACGAGCAGTACTTC.

The CDR3 DNA is TGTGCCAGCTCACAGTCGACAGGGGGCACTGAAGCTTTCTTT. Translating gives CASSQSTGGTEAFF. The chain joins TRBV18 to TRBJ1-1, with 9 bases lining up with TRBD1. The CDR3 sequence is 14 residues long. Germline values: CDR1 KGHSH, CDR2 LQKENI. Unmatched junction bases numbered 4, after V lost 4 bases and J lost 4 bases.

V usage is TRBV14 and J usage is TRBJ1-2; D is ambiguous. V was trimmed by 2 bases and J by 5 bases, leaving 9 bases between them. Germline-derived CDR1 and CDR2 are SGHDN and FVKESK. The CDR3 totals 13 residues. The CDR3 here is CASSQLDRYGYTF. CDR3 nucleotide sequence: TGTGCCAGCAGCCAACTTGACCGGTATGGCTACACCTTC.

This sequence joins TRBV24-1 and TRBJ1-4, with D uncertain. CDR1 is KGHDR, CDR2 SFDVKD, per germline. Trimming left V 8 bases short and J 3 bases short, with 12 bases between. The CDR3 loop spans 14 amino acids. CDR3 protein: CATIQKRANEKLFF. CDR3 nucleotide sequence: TGTGCCACCATACAGAAGCGGGCTAATGAAAAACTGTTTTTT.

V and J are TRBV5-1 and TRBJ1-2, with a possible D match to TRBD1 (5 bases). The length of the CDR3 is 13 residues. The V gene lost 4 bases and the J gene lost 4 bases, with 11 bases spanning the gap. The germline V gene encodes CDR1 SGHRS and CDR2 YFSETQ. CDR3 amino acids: CASSRLGGYGYTF. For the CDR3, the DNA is TGCGCCAGCAGCCGACTTGGGGGCTATGGCTACACCTTC.

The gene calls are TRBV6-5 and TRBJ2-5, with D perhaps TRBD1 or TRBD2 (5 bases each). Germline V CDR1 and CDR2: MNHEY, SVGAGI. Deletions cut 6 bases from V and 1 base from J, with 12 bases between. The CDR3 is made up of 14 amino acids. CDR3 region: CASSREGSQETQYF. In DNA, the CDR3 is TGTGCCAGCAGCCGCGAGGGGAGCCAAGAGACCCAGTACTTC.

The CDR3 reads CAWQRGEVTEAFF. The DNA for the CDR3 is TGTGCCTGGCAGAGGGGGGAGGTCACTGAAGCTTTCTTT. The chain couples TRBV30 to TRBJ1-1; a possible D gene is TRBD1 (6 bases). Germline-derived CDR1 and CDR2 are GTSNPN and SVGIG (reference sequence). V lost 5 bases, J lost 4 bases, and 14 bases lay in between. This CDR3 is 13 amino acids long. The full variable domain, rest sourced from reference TRBV30 and TRBJ1-1, is SQTIHQWPATLVQPVGSPLSLECTVEGTSNPNLYWYRQAAGRGLQLLFYSVGIGQISSEVPQNLSASRPQDRQFILSSKKLLLSDSGFYLCAWQRGEVTEAFFGQGTRLTVV.

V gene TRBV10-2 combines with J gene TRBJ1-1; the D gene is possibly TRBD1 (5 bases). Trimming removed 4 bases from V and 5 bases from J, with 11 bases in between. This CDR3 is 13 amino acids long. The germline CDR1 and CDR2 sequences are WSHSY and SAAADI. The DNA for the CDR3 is TGCGCCAGCAGTGCAGCAGGGCGGACTGAAGCTTTCTTT. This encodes CASSAAGRTEAFF.

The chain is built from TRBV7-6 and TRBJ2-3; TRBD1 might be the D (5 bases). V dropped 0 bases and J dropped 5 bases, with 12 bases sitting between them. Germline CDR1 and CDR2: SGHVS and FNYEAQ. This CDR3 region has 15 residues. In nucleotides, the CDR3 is TGTGCCAGCAGCTTAGCCAGGGTCGTGAGAGATACGCAGTATTTT. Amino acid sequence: CASSLARVVRDTQYF.

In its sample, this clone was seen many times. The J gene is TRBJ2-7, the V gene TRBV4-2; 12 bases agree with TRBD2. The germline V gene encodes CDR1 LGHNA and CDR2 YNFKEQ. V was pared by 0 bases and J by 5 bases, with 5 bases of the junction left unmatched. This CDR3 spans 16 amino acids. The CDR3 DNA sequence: TGTGCCAGCAGCCAAGAAGCTAGCGGGGGGGTAAACGAGCAGTACTTC. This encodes CASSQEASGGVNEQYF.

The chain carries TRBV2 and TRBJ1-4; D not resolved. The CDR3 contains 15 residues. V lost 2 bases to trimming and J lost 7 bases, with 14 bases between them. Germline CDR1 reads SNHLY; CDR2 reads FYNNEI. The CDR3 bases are TGTGCCAGCAGTGAAAATTGGATTGGTGGTGAAAAACTGTTTTTT. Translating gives CASSENWIGGEKLFF.

In nucleotides, the CDR3 is TGTGCCAGCAGCATATCCGACATTTCGGGCACAGATACGCAGTATTTT. The encoded protein is CASSISDISGTDTQYF. The chain couples TRBV9 to TRBJ2-3, with D unresolved. CDR1 and CDR2 (germline): SGDLS, YYNGEE. The CDR3 is made up of 16 amino acids. The V and J ends lost 4 bases and 1 base respectively, with 16 bases between them.

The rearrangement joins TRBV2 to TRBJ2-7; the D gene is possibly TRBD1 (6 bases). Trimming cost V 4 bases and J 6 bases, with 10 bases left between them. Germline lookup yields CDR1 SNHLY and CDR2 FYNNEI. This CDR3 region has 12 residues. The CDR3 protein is CASSVQGGEQYF. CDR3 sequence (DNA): TGTGCCAGCAGTGTGCAAGGGGGCGAGCAGTACTTC. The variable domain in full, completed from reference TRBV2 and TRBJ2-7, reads EPEVTQTPSHQVTQMGQEVILRCVPISNHLYFYWYRQILGQKVEFLVSFYNNEISEKSEIFDDQFSVERPDGSNFTLKIRSTKLEDSAMYFCASSVQGGEQYFGPGTRLTVT.

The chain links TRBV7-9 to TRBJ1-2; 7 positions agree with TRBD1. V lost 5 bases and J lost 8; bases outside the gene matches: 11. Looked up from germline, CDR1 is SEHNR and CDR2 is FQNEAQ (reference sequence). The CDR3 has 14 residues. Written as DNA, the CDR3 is TGTGCCAGCAGCGTGACAGGGCCGGGAGGAGGCTACACCTTC. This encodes CASSVTGPGGGYTF. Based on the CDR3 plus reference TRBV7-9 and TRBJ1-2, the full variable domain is DTGVSQNPRHKITKRGQNVTFRCDPISEHNRLYWYRQTLGQGPEFLTYFQNEAQLEKSRLLSDRFSAERPKGSFSTLEIQRTEQGDSAMYLCASSVTGPGGGYTFGSGTRLTVV.

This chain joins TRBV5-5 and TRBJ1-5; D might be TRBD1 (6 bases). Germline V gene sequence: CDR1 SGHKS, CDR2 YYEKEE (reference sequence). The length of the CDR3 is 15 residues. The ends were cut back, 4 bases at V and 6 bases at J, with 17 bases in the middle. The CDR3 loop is CASSPTNREGQPQHF. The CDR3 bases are TGTGCCAGCAGCCCGACCAACAGGGAAGGTCAGCCCCAGCATTTT. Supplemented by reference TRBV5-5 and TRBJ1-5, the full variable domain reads DAGVTQSPTHLIKTRGQQVTLRCSPISGHKSVSWYQQVLGQGPQFIFQYYEKEERGRGNFPDRFSARQFPNYSSELNVNALLLGDSALYLCASSPTNREGQPQHFGDGTRLSIL.

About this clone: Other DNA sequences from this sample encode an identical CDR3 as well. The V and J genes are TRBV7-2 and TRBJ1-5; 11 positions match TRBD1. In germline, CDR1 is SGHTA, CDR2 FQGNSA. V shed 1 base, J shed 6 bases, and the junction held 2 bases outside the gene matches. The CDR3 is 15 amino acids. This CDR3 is CASSLGTGGSQPQHF. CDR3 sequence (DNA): TGTGCCAGCAGCTTAGGGACAGGGGGCAGTCAGCCCCAGCATTTT.